This entry lists 24 T cell receptor beta chains sequenced from one sample in a study of shared clonotypes between healthy human individuals. The data were produced by immunoSEQ multiplex PCR, yet TCRdb's version contains in-frame clones alone and is incomplete. In the table there are 2,500,000 or so clones, around 90% of which are singletons. Material: naive CD4+ T cells from PBMCs. As for subset: CD45RA+ positively selected. The source is a man in his late teens or twenties in good health. Some clones in this sample may be carry-over from other donors' samples.

The chain joins TRBV7-9 to TRBJ2-2; either TRBD1 or TRBD2 may supply D (5 bases each). With 3 bases removed from V and 11 bases from J, the gap between germline ends came to 16 bases. The CDR3 spans 14 residues. Per the germline V gene, CDR1 is SEHNR and CDR2 is FQNEAQ (reference sequence). The CDR3 protein is CASSFLGDPLELFF. For the CDR3, the DNA is TGTGCCAGCAGCTTTTTAGGGGACCCGCTCGAGCTGTTTTTT.

V gene TRBV28 combines with J gene TRBJ2-7; possibly TRBD1 for D (6 bases). Trimming left V 3 bases short and J 2 bases short, with 17 bases between. The germline V gene has CDR1 MDHEN and CDR2 SYDVKM. CDR3 length: 16 amino acids. The CDR3 region has the DNA TGTGCCAGCAGTTTGGAATTAGGGGGAAGGGCCTACGAGCAGTACTTC. This codes for CASSLELGGRAYEQYF.

The chain couples TRBV5-1 to TRBJ2-4, with 7 positions matching TRBD1. CDR3 length: 15 residues. Germline V lookup: CDR1 SGHRS, CDR2 YFSETQ. V lost 4 bases, J lost 0 bases, and 4 bases stayed unmatched. As DNA, the CDR3 is TGCGCCAGCAGCCCGGGGACAGTAGCCAAAAACATTCAGTACTTC. Its protein product is CASSPGTVAKNIQYF.

A note on this clone: Other DNA sequences in the sample encode the same CDR3. The chain is built from TRBV7-9 and TRBJ1-3, with a tentative D call TRBD1 (6 bases). Germline V gene data show CDR1 as SEHNR and CDR2 as FQNEAQ (reference sequence). The CDR3 totals 15 residues. The V end lost 3 bases, the J end lost 0 bases, and 9 bases lay between the germline ends. This CDR3 reads CASSFQGSSGNTIYF. DNA for the CDR3: TGTGCCAGCAGCTTTCAGGGGTCCTCTGGAAACACCATATATTTT. The full variable domain, in which reference TRBV7-9 and TRBJ1-3 provide the parts outside the CDR3, is DTGVSQNPRHKITKRGQNVTFRCDPISEHNRLYWYRQTLGQGPEFLTYFQNEAQLEKSRLLSDRFSAERPKGSFSTLEIQRTEQGDSAMYLCASSFQGSSGNTIYFGEGSWLTVV.

Comments on this clone: At the DNA level, this CDR3 is encoded by other sequences in the same sample as well. V and J are TRBV6-1 and TRBJ1-5; D unclear. From germline, CDR1 is MNHNS and CDR2 SASEGT. V lost 4 bases, J lost 5 bases, and 9 bases lay in between. This CDR3 comprises 13 residues. The CDR3 nucleotides are TGTGCCAGCAGTGGGGAGGGCGATCAGCCCCAGCATTTT. Translating gives CASSGEGDQPQHF.

The chain uses TRBV28 and TRBJ1-1; no reliable D call. Germline V lookup: CDR1 MDHEN, CDR2 SYDVKM. The V end was cut by 2 bases, the J end by 12 bases, with 13 bases between. The CDR3 spans 12 residues. This CDR3 is CASSLGQEKTFF. The CDR3 coding sequence is TGTGCCAGCAGTTTAGGGCAGGAAAAGACTTTCTTT.

The chain combines TRBV5-6 with TRBJ2-3; D is perhaps TRBD2 (5 bases). CDR3 length: 16 residues. Trimming left V 1 base short and J 1 base short, with 13 bases between. Germline V lookup: CDR1 SGHDT, CDR2 YYEEEE. Here the CDR3 reads CASSLRLAGRTDTQYF. DNA for the CDR3: TGTGCCAGCAGCTTGAGACTGGCGGGTCGCACAGATACGCAGTATTTT. Variable domain in full (rest from reference TRBV5-6 and TRBJ2-3): DAGVTQSPTHLIKTRGQQVTLRCSPKSGHDTVSWYQQALGQGPQFIFQYYEEEERQRGNFPDRFSGHQFPNYSSELNVNALLLGDSALYLCASSLRLAGRTDTQYFGPGTRLTVL.

V is TRBV4-3 and J is TRBJ2-3; 7 bases are shared with TRBD2. This CDR3 spans 15 amino acids. The germline V gene has CDR1 LGHNA and CDR2 YSLEER. V shed 5 bases, J shed 4 bases, and the junction held 9 bases outside the gene matches. This CDR3 is CASSYEAGLADTQYF. The CDR3 DNA reads as TGCGCCAGCAGCTACGAAGCGGGACTGGCAGATACGCAGTATTTT.

The rearrangement joins TRBV28 to TRBJ2-2; 8 positions agree with TRBD1. The germline CDR1 and CDR2 sequences are MDHEN and SYDVKM. The CDR3 runs 15 residues. V was clipped by 2 bases and J by 6 bases; unmatched bases: 5. Written as DNA, the CDR3 is TGTGCCAGCAGTTTAGGCAGGGGGCTATCCGGGGAGCTGTTTTTT. Translation: CASSLGRGLSGELFF.

V is TRBV27 and J is TRBJ1-5; possibly TRBD1 for D (5 bases). Trimming cost V 3 bases and J 11 bases, with 17 bases left between them. This CDR3 is 14 amino acids long. The V gene's germline CDR1 is MNHEY and CDR2 SMNVEV (reference sequence). CDR3 in amino acids: CASSFVGPSGAQHF. The CDR3 DNA is TGTGCCAGCAGTTTTGTGGGACCTTCAGGTGCCCAGCATTTT.

This chain uses TRBV5-1 with TRBJ2-3, with TRBD2 identical over 10 bases. CDR1 and CDR2 from the germline V gene are SGHRS and YFSETQ. Trimming cost V 4 bases and J 2 bases; bases outside gene matches: 7. The CDR3 totals 16 residues. The chain's CDR3 is CASSEVAGGNTDTQYF. The CDR3 bases are TGCGCCAGCAGCGAAGTAGCGGGAGGAAACACAGATACGCAGTATTTT.

This chain joins TRBV18 and TRBJ2-6; 10 bases agree with TRBD2. The germline V gene encodes CDR1 KGHSH and CDR2 LQKENI. The CDR3 runs 17 residues. Losses at the gene ends were 5 bases for V and 2 bases for J; bases not matched to a gene: 6. The CDR3 DNA reads TGTGCCAGCTCATCTAGCGGGAGTGTGGCTGGGGCCAACGTCCTGACTTTC. Its protein is CASSSSGSVAGANVLTF. Looking up the rest from reference TRBV18 and TRBJ2-6 gives the full variable domain: NAGVMQNPRHLVRRRGQEARLRCSPMKGHSHVYWYRQLPEEGLKFMVYLQKENIIDESGMPKERFSAEFPKEGPSILRIQQVVRGDSAAYFCASSSSGSVAGANVLTFGAGSRLTVL.

V gene TRBV7-9 combines with J gene TRBJ1-5; TRBD1 is a possible D gene (6 bases). CDR1 is SEHNR and CDR2 is FQNEAQ in the germline V gene (reference sequence). Between the trimmed V and J ends, which lost 2 bases and 2 bases, there was a span of 13 bases. This CDR3 contains 16 residues. The CDR3 nucleotides read TGTGCCAGCAGCTTATGGAGCAGGGGAGGCAATCAGCCCCAGCATTTT. This translates into CASSLWSRGGNQPQHF.

This rearrangement joins TRBV29-1 to TRBJ1-1; the match to TRBD1 covers 11 bases. The CDR3 has 18 residues. Germline CDR1 SQVTM, CDR2 ANQGSEA. Unmatched junction bases numbered 19, after V lost 7 bases and J lost 3 bases. The CDR3 region is CSALTSGTGGLTYTEAFF. The CDR3 bases are TGCAGCGCTTTGACCTCCGGGACAGGGGGGCTTACGTACACTGAAGCTTTCTTT.

CDR3 nucleotide sequence: TGTGCCAGCAGTTTGTTGGGGGCTAGGGAAAAACTGTTTTTT. This encodes CASSLLGAREKLFF. This sequence joins TRBV28 and TRBJ1-4, with TRBD1 as a possible D gene (6 bases). Looked up from germline, CDR1 is MDHEN and CDR2 is SYDVKM. The length of the CDR3 is 14 residues. V lost 3 bases and J lost 8, with 13 bases in between.

Points on this clone: Other DNA sequences in the same sample also yield this CDR3. The V and J genes are TRBV18 and TRBJ2-3; the D gene is possibly TRBD2 (6 bases). The CDR3 is 13 residues long. The germline V and J ends were trimmed by 6 bases and 2 bases, with 9 bases remaining between them. CDR1 and CDR2 (germline): KGHSH, LQKENI. Written as DNA, the CDR3 is TGTGCCAGCTCTAGGGACTCCACAGATACGCAGTATTTT. Protein sequence: CASSRDSTDTQYF.

This rearrangement joins TRBV6-5 to TRBJ2-3, with D perhaps TRBD1 (6 bases). The CDR3 extends over 13 amino acids. Trimming removed 7 bases at V and 3 bases at J, with 11 bases between. CDR1 MNHEY and CDR2 SVGAGI come from the germline V gene. The CDR3 spells CASKQGATDTQYF. CDR3 coding DNA: TGTGCCAGCAAACAGGGTGCGACAGATACGCAGTATTTT.

V usage is TRBV5-1 and J usage is TRBJ2-5, with 7 nucleotides matching TRBD1. Germline loops: CDR1 SGHRS, CDR2 YFSETQ. The J segment lost 5 bases and the V segment lost 0 bases, leaving 7 bases of the junction unmatched. The CDR3 runs to 15 residues. The CDR3 here is CASSLATGPWETQYF. DNA for the CDR3: TGCGCCAGCAGCTTGGCGACAGGGCCGTGGGAGACCCAGTACTTC.

V gene TRBV5-5 combines with J gene TRBJ2-5; D perhaps matches TRBD2 (6 bases). Germline V gives CDR1 SGHKS, CDR2 YYEKEE (reference sequence). The CDR3 extends over 13 amino acids. Trimming shortened V by 4 bases and J by 1 base, and 8 bases separated the two germline ends. The CDR3 region has the DNA TGTGCCAGCAGCCGCGGGATCCAAGAGACCCAGTACTTC. It is translated as CASSRGIQETQYF.

V is TRBV11-1 and J is TRBJ2-2, with 8 bases matching TRBD2. This CDR3 has 15 amino acids. V gave up 5 bases and J gave up 0 bases; unmatched junction bases: 2. Germline V gene lookup returns CDR1 SGHAT and CDR2 FQDESV (reference sequence). CDR3 loop: CASSLSGANTGELFF. The CDR3, as DNA: TGTGCCAGCAGCCTTAGCGGGGCGAACACCGGGGAGCTGTTTTTT.

This clone was seen more than once but under ten times. DNA for the CDR3: TGTGCCTGGGGAGGACAGTCTGGAAACACCATATATTTT. It is translated as CAWGGQSGNTIYF. This chain links TRBV30 with TRBJ1-3; the D gene is possibly TRBD1 (6 bases). V lost 5 bases to trimming and J lost 1 base, with 9 bases between them. The germline V gene encodes CDR1 GTSNPN and CDR2 SVGIG (reference sequence). The CDR3 is 13 amino acids.

The rearrangement uses TRBV15 and TRBJ2-7, with 9 bases that match TRBD2. Per germline, CDR1 LNHNV and CDR2 YYDKDF (reference sequence). The CDR3 is 15 residues long. Unmatched junction bases numbered 4, after V lost 1 base and J lost 3 bases. The CDR3 nucleotides are TGTGCCACCAGCAGAGTGGGGACTAGCAGCTACGAGCAGTACTTC. Its protein product is CATSRVGTSSYEQYF.

A remark on this clone: This specimen includes other DNA sequences encoding the same CDR3. The gene calls are TRBV7-8 and TRBJ1-1, with a possible D match to TRBD1 (5 bases). Germline values: CDR1 SGHVS, CDR2 FQNEAQ. V was cut by 2 bases and J by 3 bases, with 10 bases left in between. This CDR3 spans 14 amino acids. In DNA form, the CDR3 reads TGTGCCAGCAGCTTACAGGGTGGGGACACTGAAGCTTTCTTT. Translated: CASSLQGGDTEAFF.

With regard to this clone: Other DNA sequences in this sample translate to the same CDR3. The J gene is TRBJ1-5, the V gene TRBV18; D not resolved. V was shortened by 2 bases and J by 5 bases, with 7 bases between the two germline ends. The CDR3 spans 13 residues. Germline V CDR1 and CDR2: KGHSH, LQKENI. CDR3 coding DNA: TGTGCCAGCTCACCATCCCTAGATCAGCCCCAGCATTTT. It translates to CASSPSLDQPQHF.